Each of the 23 T cell receptor beta chains below was sequenced from the same sample in a study of cytomegalovirus exposure and HLA in healthy donors. A multiplex PCR was run with 60 Vbeta primers and 13 Jbeta primers. Produced via immunoSEQ multiplex PCR; TCRdb's table is partial and in-frame only. The top ten clones hold 0.8% to 1% of a sample with some 150,000 clones, around 88% of them seen once. Material: PBMCs. These receptors came from a woman aged 25 to 39 in good health and CMV-seronegative.

This chain connects TRBV6-4 to TRBJ2-7, with D maybe TRBD2 (6 bases). Trimming removed 8 bases at V and 2 bases at J, with 16 bases between. Germline V gives CDR1 MRHNA, CDR2 SNTAGT. The CDR3 consists of 14 residues. CDR3 DNA sequence: TGTGCCAGCGCCCCTAGCGAGAATCCCTACGAGCAGTACTTC. It is translated as CASAPSENPYEQYF.

CDR3 sequence reads: CASSFFPGTGNTEAFF. CDR3 DNA: TGTGCCAGCAGTTTTTTTCCCGGGACAGGGAACACTGAAGCTTTCTTT. V gene TRBV27 combines with J gene TRBJ1-1, with 8 bases that match TRBD1. This CDR3 is built from 16 residues. Germline CDR1 reads MNHEY; CDR2 reads SMNVEV (reference sequence). Germline trimming cut 3 bases from V and 1 base from J; bases unmatched to any gene: 7.

The CDR3 loop reads CASSLEQTGHPLYEQYF. The CDR3 DNA sequence: TGTGCCAGCAGCTTAGAGCAGACAGGGCACCCCTTGTACGAGCAGTACTTC. The rearrangement uses TRBV7-2 and TRBJ2-7, with 7 bases fitting TRBD1. CDR1 SGHTA and CDR2 FQGNSA come from the germline V gene. The CDR3 has 17 residues. Losses at the gene ends were 1 base for V and 4 bases for J; bases not matched to a gene: 13.

The chain uses TRBV28 and TRBJ2-3, with 8 bases that match TRBD2. This CDR3 is built from 14 residues. In germline, CDR1 is MDHEN, CDR2 SYDVKM. V lost 2 bases, J lost 8 bases, and 6 bases stayed unmatched. CDR3 region: CASSLPLLAATQYF. The CDR3 DNA sequence: TGTGCCAGCAGTTTACCCCTACTAGCGGCTACGCAGTATTTT.

This clone was found once. This chain connects TRBV5-1 to TRBJ2-5; a weak D match, TRBD1 (6 bases). This CDR3 is built from 15 residues. Deletions cut 4 bases from V and 3 bases from J, with 16 bases between. CDR1 and CDR2 from the germline V gene are SGHRS and YFSETQ. CDR3 DNA: TGCGCCAGCAGCCCGGGGACACTCAGCAAAGAGACCCAGTACTTC. The encoded protein is CASSPGTLSKETQYF.

The chain recombines TRBV7-6 with TRBJ2-1, with a tentative D call TRBD1 (6 bases). The V gene lost 5 bases and the J gene lost 7 bases, with 15 bases spanning the gap. CDR3 length: 14 residues. Germline V gene sequence: CDR1 SGHVS, CDR2 FNYEAQ. CDR3 residues: CASSRNPQGNEQFF. The CDR3, as DNA: TGTGCCAGCAGCCGCAACCCCCAGGGGAATGAGCAGTTCTTC.

The rearrangement links TRBV6-5 to TRBJ2-1; maybe TRBD1 (5 bases). Trimming left V 2 bases short and J 8 bases short, with 16 bases between. The CDR3 loop spans 15 amino acids. Germline V gives CDR1 MNHEY, CDR2 SVGAGI. CDR3 sequence (DNA): TGTGCCAGCAGTTACGGGCGTCCATTCAGGGATGAGCAGTTCTTC. Residues: CASSYGRPFRDEQFF.

This clone was seen only a few times. The chain joins TRBV19 to TRBJ2-4; D is perhaps TRBD1 (5 bases). Trimming took off 2 bases at V and 5 bases at J, with 10 bases between the two ends. Per the germline V gene, CDR1 is LNHDA and CDR2 is SQIVND (reference sequence). The CDR3 loop spans 14 amino acids. CDR3 coding DNA: TGTGCCAGTAGTATAACCAGGGCTCAAAACATTCAGTACTTC. This encodes CASSITRAQNIQYF.

The chain is built from TRBV18 and TRBJ2-1; 13 bases are a match to TRBD2. In germline, CDR1 is KGHSH, CDR2 LQKENI. CDR3 length: 15 amino acids. The V and J ends lost 2 bases and 8 bases, in that order; junction bases with no gene match: 3. The CDR3 DNA sequence: TGTGCCAGCTCACCAGGACTAGCGGGGGCCGATGAGCAGTTCTTC. Translated: CASSPGLAGADEQFF.

V usage is TRBV29-1 and J usage is TRBJ2-7; no clear D gene. V lost 7 bases, J lost 2 bases, and 18 bases lay in between. The CDR3 sequence is 14 residues long. Germline values: CDR1 SQVTM, CDR2 ANQGSEA. In DNA form, the CDR3 reads TGCAGCGCCGCACCCCAGGATCCGGCCTACGAGCAGTACTTC. Translation gives CSAAPQDPAYEQYF.

V and J are TRBV6-5 and TRBJ2-7, with D perhaps TRBD2 (5 bases). With 0 bases removed from V and 7 bases from J, the gap between germline ends came to 16 bases. Germline assignment: CDR1 MNHEY and CDR2 SVGAGI. This CDR3 region has 15 residues. The CDR3 is CASSYSTARALEQYF. The DNA for the CDR3 is TGTGCCAGCAGTTACTCGACGGCGCGGGCTTTGGAGCAGTACTTC.

This clone showed up just once. Different DNA sequences within this sample yield the same CDR3. The V call is TRBV6-5, the J call TRBJ2-3, with 9 bases aligning to TRBD1. J was trimmed by 3 bases and V by 0 bases; bases with no gene match: 4. The CDR3 spans 16 residues. Germline V CDR1 and CDR2: MNHEY, SVGAGI. CDR3 sequence reads: CASSYSGTGTTDTQYF. The CDR3 region has the DNA TGTGCCAGCAGTTACTCGGGGACAGGGACAACAGATACGCAGTATTTT.

The chain combines TRBV6-6 with TRBJ2-5, with 10 bases fitting TRBD1. Germline V gene sequence: CDR1 MNHNY, CDR2 SVGAGI (reference sequence). The ends lost 6 bases at V and 1 base at J; junction bases unmatched: 5. The CDR3 contains 15 residues. The CDR3 sequence is CASSRDRGSQETQYF. The CDR3 DNA is TGTGCCAGCAGCCGGGACAGGGGATCCCAAGAGACCCAGTACTTC.

This chain connects TRBV27 to TRBJ2-1; 8 bases map to TRBD2. The CDR3 covers 15 residues. Germline assignment: CDR1 MNHEY and CDR2 SMNVEV (reference sequence). V lost 2 bases to trimming and J lost 4 bases; unmatched junction nucleotides: 4. DNA for the CDR3: TGTGCCAGCAGTTTAGCGGGGGGCGCTTACAATGAGCAGTTCTTC. Translated: CASSLAGGAYNEQFF.

V and J are TRBV25-1 and TRBJ1-2, with 8 bases matching TRBD1. This CDR3 is built from 13 residues. Unmatched junction bases numbered 4, after V lost 8 bases and J lost 2 bases. Germline-derived CDR1 and CDR2 are MGHDK and SYGVNS. The CDR3, as DNA: TGTGCCAGCCAGGGGGCGAGAAACTATGGCTACACCTTC. This gives the protein CASQGARNYGYTF.

This clone came up once. One junction end disagrees with the germline gene, perhaps due to a read error. V gene TRBV15 combines with J gene TRBJ2-3, with 9 bases lining up with TRBD1. Germline loops: CDR1 LNHNV, CDR2 YYDKDF (reference sequence). The CDR3 totals 23 residues. The CDR3 bases are TGTGCCACCAGCGGAGAGAGCCGGGACAGGGCACCGACCCTTCCGACCTACACAGATACGCAGTATTTT. The encoded protein is CATSGESRDRAPTLPTYTDTQYF.

The chain recombines TRBV15 with TRBJ1-1, with a possible D match to TRBD1 (5 bases). This CDR3 has 15 residues. The V end was cut by 2 bases, the J end by 1 base, with 11 bases between. CDR1 and CDR2 from the germline V gene are LNHNV and YYDKDF (reference sequence). The chain's CDR3 is CATSRSMTENTEAFF. The CDR3 region has the DNA TGTGCCACCAGCAGATCAATGACAGAGAACACTGAAGCTTTCTTT.

V is TRBV9 and J is TRBJ1-2; weak D call: TRBD1 (5 bases). Germline V gene lookup returns CDR1 SGDLS and CDR2 YYNGEE. The CDR3 length is 12 residues. V was cut by 7 bases and J by 7 bases, with 14 bases left in between. CDR3 nucleotides: TGTGCCAGCGGCCACGAAAGGGGTGGCTACACCTTC. This codes for CASGHERGGYTF.

The chain uses TRBV20-1 and TRBJ2-1, with a possible D match to TRBD1 (6 bases). Trimming removed 5 bases from V and 10 bases from J, with 12 bases in between. From germline, CDR1 is DFQATT and CDR2 SNEGSKA (reference sequence). This CDR3 is 11 amino acids long. The CDR3 bases are TGCAGTGCTCCCCTCCAGGGGGAGCAGTTCTTC. Its translation is CSAPLQGEQFF.

The chain recombines TRBV7-9 with TRBJ1-2, with TRBD1 matching 9 bases. The V and J ends lost 4 bases and 4 bases, in that order; junction bases with no gene match: 7. This CDR3 region has 15 residues. CDR1 is SEHNR, CDR2 FQNEAQ, per germline (reference sequence). CDR3 in amino acids: CASSSGTGRGYGYTF. The CDR3 DNA reads as TGTGCCAGCAGCTCAGGGACAGGGCGAGGCTATGGCTACACCTTC.

The rearrangement links TRBV5-5 to TRBJ1-2, with 8 bases identical to TRBD1. The CDR3 runs to 16 residues. With V trimmed by 1 base and J by 4 bases, 9 bases remained unmatched. Germline V CDR1 and CDR2: SGHKS, YYEKEE (reference sequence). The CDR3 DNA reads TGTGCCAGCAGCTTGAGACAGGGGTGGATGGTCTATGGCTACACCTTC. Translation gives CASSLRQGWMVYGYTF. Looking up the rest from reference TRBV5-5 and TRBJ1-2 gives the full variable domain: DAGVTQSPTHLIKTRGQQVTLRCSPISGHKSVSWYQQVLGQGPQFIFQYYEKEERGRGNFPDRFSARQFPNYSSELNVNALLLGDSALYLCASSLRQGWMVYGYTFGSGTRLTVV.

The rearrangement uses TRBV5-8 and TRBJ2-5, with TRBD1 identical over 8 bases. The CDR3 runs 15 residues. CDR1 and CDR2 from the germline V gene are SGHTS and YDEGEE. V was clipped by 3 bases and J by 2 bases; unmatched bases: 6. CDR3 region: CASSSGTGYQETQYF. CDR3 coding DNA: TGTGCCAGCAGCTCCGGGACAGGCTATCAAGAGACCCAGTACTTC.

V and J are TRBV2 and TRBJ1-2, with TRBD1 identical over 10 bases. The trim removed 4 bases at V and 8 bases at J, leaving 10 bases unmatched. CDR3 length equals 15 residues. Germline V CDR1 and CDR2: SNHLY, FYNNEI. In nucleotides, the CDR3 is TGTGCCAGCAGTGTGCTGACAGGGGGCCCCGGGGGCTACACCTTC. Amino acid sequence: CASSVLTGGPGGYTF.